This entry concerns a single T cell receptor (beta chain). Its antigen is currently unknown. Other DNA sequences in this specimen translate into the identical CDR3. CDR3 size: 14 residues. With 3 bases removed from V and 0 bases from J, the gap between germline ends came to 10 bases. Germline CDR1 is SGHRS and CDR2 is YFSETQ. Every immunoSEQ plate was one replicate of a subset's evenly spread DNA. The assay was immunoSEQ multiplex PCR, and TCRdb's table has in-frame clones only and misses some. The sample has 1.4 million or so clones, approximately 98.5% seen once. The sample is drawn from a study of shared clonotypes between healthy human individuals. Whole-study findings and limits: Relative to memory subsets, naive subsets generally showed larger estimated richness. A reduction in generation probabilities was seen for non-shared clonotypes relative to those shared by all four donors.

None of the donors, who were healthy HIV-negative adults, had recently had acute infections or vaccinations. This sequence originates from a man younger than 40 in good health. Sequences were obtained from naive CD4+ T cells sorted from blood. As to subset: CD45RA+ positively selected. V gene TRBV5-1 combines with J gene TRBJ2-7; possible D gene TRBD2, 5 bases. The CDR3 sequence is CASSYSGSSYEQYF. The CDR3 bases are TGCGCCAGCAGCTACAGCGGTAGCTCCTACGAGCAGTACTTC.